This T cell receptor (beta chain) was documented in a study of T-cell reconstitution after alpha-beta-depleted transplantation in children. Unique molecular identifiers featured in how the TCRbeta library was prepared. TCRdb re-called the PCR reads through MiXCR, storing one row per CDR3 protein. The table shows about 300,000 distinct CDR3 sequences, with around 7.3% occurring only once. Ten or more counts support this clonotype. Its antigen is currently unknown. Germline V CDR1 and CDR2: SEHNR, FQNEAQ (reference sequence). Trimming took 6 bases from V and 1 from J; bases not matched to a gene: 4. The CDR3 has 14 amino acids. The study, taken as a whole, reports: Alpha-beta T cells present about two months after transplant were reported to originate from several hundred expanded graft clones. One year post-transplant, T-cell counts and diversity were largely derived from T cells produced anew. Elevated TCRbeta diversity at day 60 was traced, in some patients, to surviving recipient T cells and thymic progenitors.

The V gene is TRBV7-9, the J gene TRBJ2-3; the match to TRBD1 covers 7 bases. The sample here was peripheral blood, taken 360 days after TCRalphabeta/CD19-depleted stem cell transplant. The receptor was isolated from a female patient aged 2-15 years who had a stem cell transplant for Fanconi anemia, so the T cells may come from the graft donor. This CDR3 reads CASSFTGGTDTQYF. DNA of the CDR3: TGTGCCAGCAGTTTTACAGGGGGCACAGATACGCAGTATTTT.